One sample yielded the 14 T cell receptor beta chains listed below, sequenced in a study of T cell changes during pregnancy in multiple sclerosis. TCRdb's table, derived via immunoSEQ multiplex PCR, lists solely in-frame clones and lacks some. The data hold more than 95,000 clones, with roughly 92% observed a single time. The sequences come from peripheral blood, collected after pregnancy. The receptors here all came from a female donor with multiple sclerosis, enrolled in a pregnancy study.

The gene calls are TRBV4-2 and TRBJ1-5; D is undetermined. This CDR3 region has 14 residues. The germline V and J ends were trimmed by 3 bases and 4 bases, with 10 bases remaining between them. Per germline, CDR1 LGHNA and CDR2 YNFKEQ. In DNA, the CDR3 is TGTGCCAGCAGCCAGAGGGTTGTAAATCAGCCCCAGCATTTT. Its translation is CASSQRVVNQPQHF.

The CDR3 coding sequence is TGTGCCAGCACCCCAACCGTGGGACAGGGGAACACTGAAGCTTTCTTT. As protein: CASTPTVGQGNTEAFF. The rearrangement uses TRBV5-4 and TRBJ1-1; 9 bases align to TRBD1. CDR1 is SGHNT and CDR2 is YYREEE in the germline V gene (reference sequence). With V trimmed by 6 bases and J by 1 base, 10 bases remained unmatched. The CDR3 spans 16 residues.

The chain carries TRBV30 and TRBJ1-1, with D possibly matching TRBD1 (6 bases). V lost 2 bases and J 1 base, leaving 11 bases between the germline ends. This CDR3 spans 14 amino acids. In germline, CDR1 is GTSNPN, CDR2 SVGIG (reference sequence). The CDR3 DNA sequence: TGTGCCTGGAGTACAGGGCCCCCGAACACTGAAGCTTTCTTT. Its translation: CAWSTGPPNTEAFF.

The CDR3 sequence is CASSAETGGDTEAFF. CDR3 nucleotide sequence: TGTGCCAGCAGTGCAGAGACAGGGGGGGACACTGAAGCTTTCTTT. The J gene is TRBJ1-1, the V gene TRBV6-4; 9 positions agree with TRBD1. This CDR3 spans 15 amino acids. Germline assignment: CDR1 MRHNA and CDR2 SNTAGT. The trim removed 4 bases at V and 3 bases at J, leaving 6 bases unmatched.

This chain connects TRBV27 to TRBJ2-2; tentatively, D is TRBD2 (7 bases). The V and J ends lost 5 bases and 6 bases respectively, with 22 bases between them. CDR1 is MNHEY and CDR2 is SMNVEV in the germline V gene (reference sequence). The CDR3 length is 17 residues. In DNA form, the CDR3 reads TGTGCCAGCAGTCTCAGGGGCGGCGGGAGATCCTCCGGGGAGCTGTTTTTT. Translating gives CASSLRGGGRSSGELFF.

The genes are TRBV4-2 and TRBJ2-5, with 12 bases matching TRBD2. Looked up from germline, CDR1 is LGHNA and CDR2 is YNFKEQ. The CDR3 has 20 amino acids. With V trimmed by 0 bases and J by 1 base, 12 bases remained unmatched. CDR3 bases: TGTGCCAGCAGCCAAGAAGGGCTAGCGGGAGGGAGAATTATCCAAGAGACCCAGTACTTC. This translates into CASSQEGLAGGRIIQETQYF.

This chain links TRBV19 with TRBJ2-3; D remains unclear. V was shortened by 1 base and J by 1 base, with 6 bases between the two germline ends. Looked up from germline, CDR1 is LNHDA and CDR2 is SQIVND (reference sequence). The CDR3 consists of 14 residues. The CDR3 bases are TGTGCCAGTAGTATAGTCCTCCGCACAGATACGCAGTATTTT. Translation gives CASSIVLRTDTQYF.

V and J are TRBV6-4 and TRBJ1-4; 9 bases fit TRBD1. J gave up 8 bases and V 4 bases, and 14 bases lay outside the gene matches. This CDR3 comprises 17 residues. Germline V gene sequence: CDR1 MRHNA, CDR2 SNTAGT. For the CDR3, the DNA is TGTGCCAGCAGTGCCCGGGACAGGGTCGTACATCGGGAAAAACTGTTTTTT. Its protein is CASSARDRVVHREKLFF.

In DNA form, the CDR3 reads TGTGCCAGCAGTACTACAGGGGGCCCTTCCTACGAGCAGTACTTC. Protein product: CASSTTGGPSYEQYF. The V and J genes are TRBV7-2 and TRBJ2-7; TRBD1 matches 9 bases. There are 15 residues in the CDR3. J was trimmed by 1 base and V by 6 bases; bases with no gene match: 7. Germline assignment: CDR1 SGHTA and CDR2 FQGNSA.

The rearrangement joins TRBV4-2 to TRBJ2-7, with 7 bases matching TRBD2. With 0 bases clipped from V and 4 bases from J, the junction kept 3 bases outside the gene matches. The germline CDR1 and CDR2 sequences are LGHNA and YNFKEQ. The CDR3 sequence is 14 residues long. CDR3 region: CASSQDAGGYEQYF. Written as DNA, the CDR3 is TGTGCCAGCAGCCAAGATGCCGGGGGGTACGAGCAGTACTTC.

This clone has only a few counts. This sequence joins TRBV27 and TRBJ1-1, with 8 bases that match TRBD1. Germline V lookup: CDR1 MNHEY, CDR2 SMNVEV (reference sequence). The CDR3 is 16 residues long. The ends lost 0 bases at V and 1 base at J; junction bases unmatched: 4. The CDR3 region is CASSLSGQAPNTEAFF. CDR3 nucleotides: TGTGCCAGCAGTTTATCGGGACAGGCCCCGAACACTGAAGCTTTCTTT.

This clone is a singleton in its sample. This chain connects TRBV6-1 to TRBJ2-1; 7 nucleotides line up with TRBD2. V lost 3 bases to trimming and J lost 8 bases; unmatched junction nucleotides: 7. The germline V gene has CDR1 MNHNS and CDR2 SASEGT. CDR3 size: 14 residues. CDR3 in amino acids: CASSDSGGNYEQFF. CDR3 DNA sequence: TGTGCCAGCAGTGATTCGGGGGGAAACTATGAGCAGTTCTTC.

The chain recombines TRBV7-9 with TRBJ2-1; the D gene is possibly TRBD1 (6 bases). This CDR3 has 17 amino acids. Germline loops: CDR1 SEHNR, CDR2 FQNEAQ (reference sequence). The V and J ends lost 5 bases and 5 bases respectively, with 22 bases between them. CDR3 protein: CASSPKDAGTTNNEQFF. The CDR3 DNA reads TGTGCCAGCAGCCCAAAGGATGCCGGGACAACCAACAATGAGCAGTTCTTC.

The V call is TRBV2, the J call TRBJ1-2, with a weak D call TRBD1 (6 bases). This CDR3 comprises 15 residues. The ends were cut back, 7 bases at V and 2 bases at J, with 17 bases in the middle. Germline CDR1 and CDR2: SNHLY and FYNNEI. CDR3 protein: CASISRGGENYGYTF. CDR3 coding DNA: TGTGCCAGCATCTCTCGGGGGGGCGAGAACTATGGCTACACCTTC.